This entry features one T cell receptor (beta chain) sequence. The data are from a study of Ad26.COV2.S vaccination and SARS-CoV-2 variants. Treatment given: 15 to 20 received Ad26.COV2.S at low or high dose, single or two shots; about 5 received placebo; per-sample allocation not given. Sample collection was performed on day 63 after the first vaccine or placebo injection. Here immunoSEQ multiplex PCR was the method, and the copy in TCRdb shows in-frame clones only, minus some. The sample lists 300,000 to 400,000 clones; 70% to 90% were seen once. This specimen was peripheral blood, taken in a trial of Ad26.COV2.S vaccine versus placebo. This clonotype originated in a person aged 18 to 65 who received the Ad26.COV2.S COVID-19 vaccine or a placebo.

CDR3 region: CASSPPDSTGNTIYF. The CDR3 DNA reads TGTGCCAGCTCACCACCGGACAGCACTGGAAACACCATATATTTT. The chain carries TRBV18 and TRBJ1-3, with D possibly TRBD1 on 6 matching bases. V was cut by 0 bases and J by 2 bases, with 8 bases left in between. Germline-derived CDR1 and CDR2 are KGHSH and LQKENI. This CDR3 comprises 15 residues. Complete variable domain (other parts from reference TRBV18 and TRBJ1-3): NAGVMQNPRHLVRRRGQEARLRCSPMKGHSHVYWYRQLPEEGLKFMVYLQKENIIDESGMPKERFSAEFPKEGPSILRIQQVVRGDSAAYFCASSPPDSTGNTIYFGEGSWLTVV.